One and the same sample provided the 11 T cell receptor beta chains below, sequenced in a study of metastatic and nonmetastatic thyroid tumors. No treatment had been given to any patient before thyroid surgery. Via MiXCR, TCRdb re-called the PCR reads. Among about 32,000 clones listed, about 25% were seen once. The sequencing input was blood. The receptors come from a female donor with papillary thyroid cancer or a benign thyroid nodule (not recorded which). Some clones in this sample may be carry-over from other donors' samples.

A few counts support this clone. The CDR3 nucleotides read TGTGCCAGCAGTTTAATCACCGGTGGCGACAACGAGCAGTACTTC. It yields the protein CASSLITGGDNEQYF. V is TRBV28 and J is TRBJ2-7; no definite D call. The CDR3 is 15 residues long. CDR1 is MDHEN and CDR2 is SYDVKM in the germline V gene. Trimming took 2 bases from V and 5 from J, leaving 16 bases between them.

In its sample, this clone was seen a few times. The CDR3 nucleotides are TGTGCCAGCACCGCATGGGGGGGAGGGACTGAAGCTTTCTTT. This gives the protein CASTAWGGGTEAFF. The chain uses TRBV28 and TRBJ1-1, with D tentatively TRBD1 (5 bases). The V gene's germline CDR1 is MDHEN and CDR2 SYDVKM. Trimming took 7 bases from V and 5 from J, leaving 17 bases between them. This CDR3 spans 14 amino acids.

CDR3 protein: CAISDRNGGSFSEQYF. The CDR3 DNA is TGTGCCATCAGTGACAGGAACGGCGGGAGCTTTTCCGAGCAGTACTTC. The chain is built from TRBV10-3 and TRBJ2-7, with 7 bases lining up with TRBD2. The V gene end was trimmed by 3 bases and the J gene end by 6 bases; junction bases not matched to a gene: 14. CDR3 size: 16 residues. The V gene's germline CDR1 is ENHRY and CDR2 SYGVKD.

This clone has a handful of counts. J is TRBJ1-2 and V is TRBV28, with 8 bases lining up with TRBD1. The CDR3 is made up of 16 amino acids. Looked up from germline, CDR1 is MDHEN and CDR2 is SYDVKM. J gave up 2 bases and V 6 bases, and 11 bases lay outside the gene matches. In DNA, the CDR3 is TGTGCCAGCAGGGGGCCAGGGGGCGCTAGGAACTATGGCTACACCTTC. It translates to CASRGPGGARNYGYTF.

This clone was observed at least ten times. The chain employs TRBV6-1 and TRBJ2-3; 9 bases map to TRBD2. CDR3 size: 15 residues. V lost 6 bases and J lost 2; bases outside the gene matches: 6. Germline V gene data show CDR1 as MNHNS and CDR2 as SASEGT. CDR3 in amino acids: CASSPGLANTDTQYF. CDR3 DNA sequence: TGTGCCAGCAGCCCCGGACTAGCGAACACAGATACGCAGTATTTT.

Ten or more counts support this clone. This same CDR3 is encoded by further DNA sequences in the sample. In nucleotides, the CDR3 is TGTGCCAGCCGACAAAACTCTGGAAACACCATATATTTT. Residues: CASRQNSGNTIYF. The V and J genes are TRBV12-3 or TRBV12-4 and TRBJ1-3, with D unresolved. The CDR3 is made up of 13 amino acids. V gave up 8 bases and J gave up 0 bases, with 8 bases separating them.

The V gene is TRBV20-1, the J gene TRBJ1-1, with TRBD1 as a possible D gene (5 bases). Trimming left V 6 bases short and J 0 bases short, with 14 bases between. Germline V gene lookup returns CDR1 DFQATT and CDR2 SNEGSKA (reference sequence). The CDR3 totals 14 residues. DNA of the CDR3: TGCAGTGCCAATGCTGACAGTGTGAACACTGAAGCTTTCTTT. It specifies CSANADSVNTEAFF.

The chain recombines TRBV6-2 or TRBV6-3 with TRBJ1-5, with D perhaps matching TRBD1 (6 bases). Trimming cost V 6 bases and J 7 bases, with 19 bases left between them. This CDR3 contains 15 residues. The germline V gene encodes CDR1 MNHEY and CDR2 SVGEGT. The CDR3 region has the DNA TGTGCCAGCAGAGGTTATGAGGGGGACGCACAGCCCCAGCATTTT. It codes for CASRGYEGDAQPQHF.

This clone has a count of ten or more. The chain uses TRBV4-1 and TRBJ2-7; D is perhaps TRBD2 (6 bases). In germline, CDR1 is MGHRA, CDR2 YSYEKL. CDR3 size: 14 residues. V gave up 5 bases and J gave up 3 bases, with 14 bases separating them. The DNA of the CDR3 is TGCGCCAGCAGCAGCCGGGACGGGGGCTACGAGCAGTACTTC. This translates into CASSSRDGGYEQYF.

In this sample, this clone turned up many times. This chain joins TRBV6-1 and TRBJ1-5; D is unclear. In germline, CDR1 is MNHNS, CDR2 SASEGT. Trimming shortened V by 4 bases and J by 3 bases, and 4 bases separated the two germline ends. This CDR3 spans 12 amino acids. The CDR3 here is CASSGYNQPQHF. In nucleotides, the CDR3 is TGTGCCAGCAGTGGATACAATCAGCCCCAGCATTTT.

The chain carries TRBV7-2 and TRBJ2-1, with D possibly called TRBD1 or TRBD2 (5 bases each). The CDR3 is 13 residues long. Germline CDR1 and CDR2: SGHTA and FQGNSA. V lost 5 bases and J lost 10, with 15 bases in between. The CDR3 loop reads CASSTDWGNEQFF. The CDR3 nucleotides are TGTGCCAGCAGCACGGACTGGGGCAACGAGCAGTTCTTC.